The 3 T cell receptor beta chains presented below share a single source sample, sequenced in a study of human T cells and chemical hapten exposure. Time point in this sample: patch test 1, 2 weeks after DPC sensitization. Indicated treatment: therapeutic diphenylcyclopropenone sensitization with weekly scalp DPC. TCRdb analysed the RACE reads with MiXCR anew, one entry per CDR3 protein. The sample carries around 150,000 distinct CDR3 sequences, roughly 15% recorded once. The material was whole blood, obtained in connection with sensitization to the hapten diphenylcyclopropenone (DPC). Receptors were obtained from a woman in her twenties or thirties with alopecia areata. Some clones in this sample may be carry-over from other donors' samples.

There are many counts of this clonotype. J is TRBJ1-1 and V is TRBV5-4; TRBD1 matches at 7 bases. Per germline, CDR1 SGHNT and CDR2 YYREEE (reference sequence). V was pared by 3 bases and J by 5 bases, with 10 bases of the junction left unmatched. The CDR3 loop spans 15 amino acids. As DNA, the CDR3 is TGTGCCAGCAGCTGGGCGGTAGAGGGGGCGACTGAAGCTTTCTTT. This codes for CASSWAVEGATEAFF.

This clonotype appeared many times. The chain uses TRBV28 and TRBJ2-4; possibly TRBD1 or TRBD2 for D (6 bases each). V shed 3 bases and J shed 0 bases, with 18 bases lying between them. The CDR3 spans 18 residues. Per the germline V gene, CDR1 is MDHEN and CDR2 is SYDVKM. Here the CDR3 reads CASSFPGGSALAKNIQYF. The CDR3 bases are TGTGCCAGCAGTTTTCCCGGGGGCAGTGCCCTAGCCAAAAACATTCAGTACTTC.

This clonotype occurred many times. J is TRBJ1-2 and V is TRBV10-2; D unclear. Germline CDR1 WSHSY, CDR2 SAAADI. Trimming left V 7 bases short and J 3 bases short, with 15 bases between. CDR3 size: 14 residues. The CDR3 protein is CASNEGPGYYGYTF. DNA for the CDR3: TGCGCCAGCAACGAAGGTCCCGGGTACTATGGCTACACCTTC.